This TCR beta chain was recorded in a study of response to subunit inactivated influenza vaccine. The CDR3 sequence is 13 residues long. V gave up 4 bases and J gave up 5 bases; unmatched junction bases: 1. Germline-derived CDR1 and CDR2 are KGHDR and SFDVKD. TCRdb re-analysed the RT-PCR reads in MiXCR, keeping a single row per CDR3 protein. The table has hundreds of thousands of distinct CDR3 sequences, approximately 11% seen once. Specimen: PBMCs from blood, collected 45 days after vaccination. The TCR originated in a man between 45 and 60 years old who received an inactivated influenza vaccine. The genes are TRBV24-1 and TRBJ2-7, with 10 bases aligning to TRBD2. The CDR3 sequence: CATSDLAGDEQYF. CDR3 coding DNA: TGTGCCACCAGTGACCTAGCGGGGGACGAGCAGTACTTC.